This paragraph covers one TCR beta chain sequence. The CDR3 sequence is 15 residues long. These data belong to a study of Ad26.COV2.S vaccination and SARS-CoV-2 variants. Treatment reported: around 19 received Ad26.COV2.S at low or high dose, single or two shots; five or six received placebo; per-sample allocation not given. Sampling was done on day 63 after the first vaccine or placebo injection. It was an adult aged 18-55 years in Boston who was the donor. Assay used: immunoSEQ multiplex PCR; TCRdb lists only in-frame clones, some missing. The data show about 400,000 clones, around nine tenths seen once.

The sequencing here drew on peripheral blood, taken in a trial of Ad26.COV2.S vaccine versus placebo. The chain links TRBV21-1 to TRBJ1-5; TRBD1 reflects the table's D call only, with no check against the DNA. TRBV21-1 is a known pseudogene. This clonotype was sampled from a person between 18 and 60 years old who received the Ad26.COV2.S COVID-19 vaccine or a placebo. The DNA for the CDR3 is TGTGCCAGCAGCACCGAGGGACAGGCCAATCAGCCCCAGCATTTT. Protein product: CASSTEGQANQPQHF.